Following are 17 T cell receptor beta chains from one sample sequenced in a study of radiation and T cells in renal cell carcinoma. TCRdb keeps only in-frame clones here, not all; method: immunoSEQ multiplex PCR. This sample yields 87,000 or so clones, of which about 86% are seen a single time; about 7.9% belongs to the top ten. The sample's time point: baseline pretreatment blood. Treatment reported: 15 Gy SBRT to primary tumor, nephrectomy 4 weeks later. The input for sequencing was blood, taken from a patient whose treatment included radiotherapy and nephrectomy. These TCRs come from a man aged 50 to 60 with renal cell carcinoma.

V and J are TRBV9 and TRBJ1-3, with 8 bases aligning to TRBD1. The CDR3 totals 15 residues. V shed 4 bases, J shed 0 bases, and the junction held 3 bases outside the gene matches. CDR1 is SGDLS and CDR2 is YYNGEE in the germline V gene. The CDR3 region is CASSPDRGSGNTIYF. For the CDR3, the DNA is TGTGCCAGCAGCCCCGACAGGGGCTCTGGAAACACCATATATTTT.

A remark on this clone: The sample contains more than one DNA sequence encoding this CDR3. The chain's CDR3 is CASSYDGNSNQPQHF. The CDR3 DNA reads TGTGCCAGCAGTTACGACGGGAATAGCAATCAGCCCCAGCATTTT. J is TRBJ1-5 and V is TRBV6-5; no definite D call. This CDR3 has 15 residues. V was trimmed by 2 bases and J by 0 bases, leaving 8 bases between them. The germline CDR1 and CDR2 sequences are MNHEY and SVGAGI.

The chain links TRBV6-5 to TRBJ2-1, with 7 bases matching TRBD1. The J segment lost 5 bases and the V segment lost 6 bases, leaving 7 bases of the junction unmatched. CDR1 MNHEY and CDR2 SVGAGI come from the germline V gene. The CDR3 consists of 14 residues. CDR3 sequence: CASRNRGSNNEQFF. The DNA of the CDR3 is TGTGCCAGCAGAAACAGGGGATCCAACAATGAGCAGTTCTTC.

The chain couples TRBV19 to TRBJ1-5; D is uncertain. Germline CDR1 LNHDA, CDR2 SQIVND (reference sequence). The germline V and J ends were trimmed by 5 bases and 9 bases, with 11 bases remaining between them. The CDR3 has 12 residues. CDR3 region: CASSSISGPQHF. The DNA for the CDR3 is TGTGCCAGTAGTTCGATCAGCGGGCCCCAGCATTTT.

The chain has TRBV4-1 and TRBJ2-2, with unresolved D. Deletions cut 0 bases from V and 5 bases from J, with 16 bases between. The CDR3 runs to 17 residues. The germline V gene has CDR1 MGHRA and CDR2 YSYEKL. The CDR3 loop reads CASSQEFRGPTTGELFF. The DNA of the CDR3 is TGCGCCAGCAGCCAAGAATTCCGCGGACCGACGACCGGGGAGCTGTTTTTT.

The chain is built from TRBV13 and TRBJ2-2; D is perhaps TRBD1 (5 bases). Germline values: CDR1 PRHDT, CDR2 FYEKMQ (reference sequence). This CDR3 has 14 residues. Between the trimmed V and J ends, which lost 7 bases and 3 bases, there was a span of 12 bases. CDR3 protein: CASTSTEYTGELFF. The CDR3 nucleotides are TGTGCCAGCACCTCGACAGAATACACCGGGGAGCTGTTTTTT.

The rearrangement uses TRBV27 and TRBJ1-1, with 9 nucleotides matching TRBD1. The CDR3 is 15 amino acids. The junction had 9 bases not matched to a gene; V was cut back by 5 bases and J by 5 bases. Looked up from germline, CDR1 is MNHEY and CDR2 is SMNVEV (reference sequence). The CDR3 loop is CASSPRDRVTTEAFF. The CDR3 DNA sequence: TGTGCCAGCAGTCCCAGGGACAGGGTTACGACTGAAGCTTTCTTT.

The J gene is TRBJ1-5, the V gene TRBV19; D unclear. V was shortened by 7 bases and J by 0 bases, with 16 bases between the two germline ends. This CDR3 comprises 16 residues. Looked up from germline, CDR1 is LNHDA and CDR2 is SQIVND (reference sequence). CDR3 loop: CASMGTFPYSNQPQHF. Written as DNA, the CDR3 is TGTGCCAGTATGGGCACTTTTCCTTATAGCAATCAGCCCCAGCATTTT.

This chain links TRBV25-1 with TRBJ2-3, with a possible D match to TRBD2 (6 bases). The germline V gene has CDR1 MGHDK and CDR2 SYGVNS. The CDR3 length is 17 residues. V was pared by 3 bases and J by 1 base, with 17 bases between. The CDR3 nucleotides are TGTGCCAGCAGTGACCCGACCCGGGGGAGCGGCACAGATACGCAGTATTTT. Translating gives CASSDPTRGSGTDTQYF.

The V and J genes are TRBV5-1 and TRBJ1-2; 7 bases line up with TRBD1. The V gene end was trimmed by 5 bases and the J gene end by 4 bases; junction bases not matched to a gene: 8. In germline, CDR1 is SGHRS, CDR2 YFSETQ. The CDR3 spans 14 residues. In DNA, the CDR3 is TGCGCCAGCAGATCAGGGGGAGAGAGCTATGGCTACACCTTC. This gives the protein CASRSGGESYGYTF.

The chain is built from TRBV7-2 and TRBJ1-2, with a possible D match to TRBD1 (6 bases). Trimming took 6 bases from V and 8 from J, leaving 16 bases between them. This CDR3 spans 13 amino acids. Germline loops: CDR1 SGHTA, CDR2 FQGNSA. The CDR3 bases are TGTGCCAGCAGAAGGGGGACGTCGGGCGGCTACACCTTC. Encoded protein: CASRRGTSGGYTF.

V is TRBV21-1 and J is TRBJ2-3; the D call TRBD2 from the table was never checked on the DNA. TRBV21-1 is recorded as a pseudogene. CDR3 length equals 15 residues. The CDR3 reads CARRTSGSRLDTQYF. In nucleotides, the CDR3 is TGTGCCAGACGGACTAGCGGGAGTAGGTTGGATACGCAGTATTTT.

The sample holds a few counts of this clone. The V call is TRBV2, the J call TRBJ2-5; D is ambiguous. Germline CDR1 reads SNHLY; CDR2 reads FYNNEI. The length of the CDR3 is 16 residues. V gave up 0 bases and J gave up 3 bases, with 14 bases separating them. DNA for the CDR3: TGTGCCAGCAGTGAAGCTTTTCTGGGAATCAAAGAGACCCAGTACTTC. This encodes CASSEAFLGIKETQYF.

CDR3 sequence (DNA): TGTGCCAGCAGCGGGGAGGGGTCGGCTGAAGCTTTCTTT. It is translated as CASSGEGSAEAFF. This rearrangement joins TRBV9 to TRBJ1-1, with D maybe TRBD1 (5 bases). The V end was cut by 3 bases, the J end by 6 bases, with 12 bases between. Germline CDR1 is SGDLS and CDR2 is YYNGEE. The CDR3 has 13 residues.

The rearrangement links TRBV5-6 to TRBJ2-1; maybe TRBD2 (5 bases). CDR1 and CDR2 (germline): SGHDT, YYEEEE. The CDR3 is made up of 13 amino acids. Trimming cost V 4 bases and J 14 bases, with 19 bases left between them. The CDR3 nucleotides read TGTGCCAGCAGCGGTTCGCCGTCGGGAATCGAGTTCTTC. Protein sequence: CASSGSPSGIEFF.

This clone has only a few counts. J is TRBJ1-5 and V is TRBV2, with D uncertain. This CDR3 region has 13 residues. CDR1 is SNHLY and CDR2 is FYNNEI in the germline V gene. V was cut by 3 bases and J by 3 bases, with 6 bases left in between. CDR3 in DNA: TGTGCCAGCAGTGATTCAGACAATCAGCCCCAGCATTTT. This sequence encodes CASSDSDNQPQHF.

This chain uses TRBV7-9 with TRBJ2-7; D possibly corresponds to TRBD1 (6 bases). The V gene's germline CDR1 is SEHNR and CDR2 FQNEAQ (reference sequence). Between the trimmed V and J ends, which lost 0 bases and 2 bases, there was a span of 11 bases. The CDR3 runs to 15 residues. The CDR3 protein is CASSLAGQLTYEQYF. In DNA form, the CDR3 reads TGTGCCAGCAGCTTAGCTGGACAGCTTACCTACGAGCAGTACTTC.